The 16 T cell receptor beta chains reported below all come from one sample, sequenced in a study of blood T cell repertoires in COVID-19. The data were produced by immunoSEQ multiplex PCR, yet TCRdb's version contains in-frame clones alone and is incomplete. The sample consists of approximately 190,000 clones, 80% of them appearing once. Sequenced: peripheral blood. These receptors all stem from a man in his sixties with acute or convalescent COVID-19.

As for this clone: Different DNA sequences within this sample yield the same CDR3. The rearrangement links TRBV6-6 to TRBJ2-7; 9 bases are shared with TRBD1. The CDR3 extends over 14 amino acids. Germline V CDR1 and CDR2: MNHNY, SVGAGI (reference sequence). The V segment lost 3 bases and the J segment 2 bases; nucleotides outside the gene matches: 2. The CDR3 loop reads CASSYGQGPYEQYF. The CDR3 nucleotides are TGTGCCAGCAGTTATGGACAGGGGCCCTACGAGCAGTACTTC.

The rearrangement links TRBV7-2 to TRBJ2-2; 8 nucleotides line up with TRBD1. V shed 2 bases and J 6 bases; nucleotides not matched to a gene: 5. Germline V gives CDR1 SGHTA, CDR2 FQGNSA. The CDR3 is 15 residues long. This CDR3 is CASSLSRGRAGELFF. CDR3 DNA: TGTGCCAGCAGCTTATCCAGGGGGCGGGCCGGGGAGCTGTTTTTT.

The rearrangement links TRBV27 to TRBJ1-1, with D hard to call. CDR1 is MNHEY and CDR2 is SMNVEV in the germline V gene (reference sequence). V was shortened by 2 bases and J by 2 bases, with 6 bases between the two germline ends. CDR3 length: 13 residues. The CDR3 is CASSLNSNTEAFF. CDR3 nucleotide sequence: TGTGCCAGCAGTTTAAACAGTAACACTGAAGCTTTCTTT.

The V and J genes are TRBV7-9 and TRBJ1-6; D possibly corresponds to TRBD1 (5 bases). V dropped 10 bases and J dropped 7 bases, with 17 bases sitting between them. The CDR3 runs to 14 residues. Germline lookup yields CDR1 SEHNR and CDR2 FQNEAQ (reference sequence). The CDR3 spells CATQPGTQNSPLHF. CDR3 nucleotide sequence: TGTGCCACCCAACCCGGGACTCAAAATTCACCCCTCCACTTT.

Notes on this clone: Different DNA sequences within this sample yield the same CDR3. The chain is built from TRBV6-1 and TRBJ2-7; the D is unclear. CDR1 and CDR2 from the germline V gene are MNHNS and SASEGT. This CDR3 comprises 13 residues. With 2 bases removed from V and 1 base from J, the gap between germline ends came to 6 bases. In DNA form, the CDR3 reads TGTGCCAGCAGTGAACAGGTGTCCTACGAGCAGTACTTC. Translation gives CASSEQVSYEQYF.

This chain joins TRBV12-3 or TRBV12-4 and TRBJ2-7; D possibly corresponds to TRBD2 (6 bases). CDR3 length equals 12 residues. The V and J ends lost 5 bases and 3 bases respectively, with 8 bases between them. The CDR3 is CASSTGLYEQYF. The CDR3 DNA reads as TGTGCCAGCAGTACGGGACTCTACGAGCAGTACTTC.

The chain is built from TRBV29-1 and TRBJ1-1, with a weak D call TRBD1 (6 bases). CDR1 and CDR2 from the germline V gene are SQVTM and ANQGSEA. Between the trimmed V and J ends, which lost 4 bases and 7 bases, there was a span of 10 bases. The CDR3 loop spans 11 amino acids. CDR3 in DNA: TGCAGCGTTGCCCAGGGGAGTGAAGCTTTCTTT. This gives the protein CSVAQGSEAFF.

This rearrangement joins TRBV3-1 (or the pseudogene TRBV3-2) to TRBJ2-5; 7 bases map to TRBD2. The ends lost 4 bases at V and 2 bases at J; junction bases unmatched: 4. Germline CDR1 LGHDT, CDR2 YNNKEL (reference sequence). CDR3 size: 14 residues. The CDR3 DNA sequence: TGTGCCAGCAGCCTGAGCGGGACTCAAGAGACCCAGTACTTC. It translates to CASSLSGTQETQYF.

The V and J genes are TRBV19 and TRBJ1-1; 11 bases align to TRBD1. The CDR3 has 14 amino acids. Losses at the gene ends were 9 bases for V and 4 bases for J; bases not matched to a gene: 7. CDR1 and CDR2 (germline): LNHDA, SQIVND (reference sequence). The CDR3, as DNA: TGTGCCAGCGGGGACAGGGGGTACGGCACTGAAGCTTTCTTT. Amino acids: CASGDRGYGTEAFF. The full variable domain, completed using reference TRBV19 and TRBJ1-1, is DGGITQSPKYLFRKEGQNVTLSCEQNLNHDAMYWYRQDPGQGLRLIYYSQIVNDFQKGDIAEGYSVSREKKESFPLTVTSAQKNPTAFYLCASGDRGYGTEAFFGQGTRLTVV.

The V call is TRBV7-9, the J call TRBJ1-2, with 8 bases identical to TRBD1. CDR1 is SEHNR and CDR2 is FQNEAQ in the germline V gene (reference sequence). V shed 4 bases and J 5 bases; nucleotides not matched to a gene: 18. The CDR3 is 18 amino acids. CDR3 amino acids: CASSSPKGQGASFYGYTF. The CDR3 DNA follows: TGTGCCAGCAGCTCACCTAAGGGCCAGGGGGCGTCATTTTATGGCTACACCTTC.

The chain recombines TRBV7-2 with TRBJ2-7, with 7 nucleotides matching TRBD1. Looked up from germline, CDR1 is SGHTA and CDR2 is FQGNSA. V lost 5 bases to trimming and J lost 3 bases; unmatched junction nucleotides: 22. This CDR3 is 19 amino acids long. The CDR3 loop reads CASSPRPYDDRASLYEQYF. The CDR3 nucleotides read TGTGCCAGCAGCCCAAGGCCTTATGACGACAGGGCCTCCCTCTACGAGCAGTACTTC. The full variable domain, in which reference TRBV7-2 and TRBJ2-7 provide the parts outside the CDR3, is GAGVSQSPSNKVTEKGKDVELRCDPISGHTALYWYRQSLGQGLEFLIYFQGNSAPDKSGLPSDRFSAERTGGSVSTLTIQRTQQEDSAVYLCASSPRPYDDRASLYEQYFGPGTRLTVT.

CDR3 nucleotides: TGTGCCTCCCAGACTAGCGGGAGTCTGGATACGCAGTATTTT. It codes for CASQTSGSLDTQYF. V is TRBV30 and J is TRBJ2-3, with 12 bases that match TRBD2. In germline, CDR1 is GTSNPN, CDR2 SVGIG (reference sequence). Trimming removed 7 bases from V and 6 bases from J; junction bases left unmatched: 8. The CDR3 covers 14 residues.

V is TRBV14 and J is TRBJ1-2; D may be TRBD1 (6 bases). Germline CDR1 reads SGHDN; CDR2 reads FVKESK. The CDR3 has 13 amino acids. The V end was cut by 1 base, the J end by 4 bases, with 7 bases between. CDR3 region: CASSQGGPYGYTF. CDR3 coding DNA: TGTGCCAGCAGCCAAGGGGGGCCCTATGGCTACACCTTC.

Concerning this clone itself: This sequence is one base from a far larger clone and is likely a read error. The CDR3 DNA reads TGTGCCAGCAGCGGGGGACAGAACACTGAAGCTTTCTTT. Its protein is CASSGGQNTEAFF. The rearrangement joins TRBV7-2 to TRBJ1-1, with D perhaps TRBD1 (6 bases). Between the trimmed V and J ends, which lost 5 bases and 1 base, there was a span of 8 bases. There are 13 residues in the CDR3. The germline V gene encodes CDR1 SGHTA and CDR2 FQGNSA.

This clone was observed a single time. This chain links TRBV19 with TRBJ2-7; the D gene is possibly TRBD2 (5 bases). The germline V and J ends were trimmed by 5 bases and 0 bases, with 14 bases remaining between them. Germline V gives CDR1 LNHDA, CDR2 SQIVND (reference sequence). This CDR3 region has 15 residues. As DNA, the CDR3 is TGTGCCAGTAGTCCCAGCGGCTATCCCTCCTACGAGCAGTACTTC. Protein product: CASSPSGYPSYEQYF.

On this clone itself: Relative to the germline gene, one junction end is altered; a read error may explain this. The V and J genes are TRBV7-7 and TRBJ1-2; 8 positions agree with TRBD1. Germline values: CDR1 SSHAT, CDR2 FNYEAQ (reference sequence). The CDR3 loop spans 14 amino acids. The CDR3 coding sequence is TGTGCTAGCAGCTCAGACAGGGGAATCTATGGCTACACCTTC. This encodes CASSSDRGIYGYTF.